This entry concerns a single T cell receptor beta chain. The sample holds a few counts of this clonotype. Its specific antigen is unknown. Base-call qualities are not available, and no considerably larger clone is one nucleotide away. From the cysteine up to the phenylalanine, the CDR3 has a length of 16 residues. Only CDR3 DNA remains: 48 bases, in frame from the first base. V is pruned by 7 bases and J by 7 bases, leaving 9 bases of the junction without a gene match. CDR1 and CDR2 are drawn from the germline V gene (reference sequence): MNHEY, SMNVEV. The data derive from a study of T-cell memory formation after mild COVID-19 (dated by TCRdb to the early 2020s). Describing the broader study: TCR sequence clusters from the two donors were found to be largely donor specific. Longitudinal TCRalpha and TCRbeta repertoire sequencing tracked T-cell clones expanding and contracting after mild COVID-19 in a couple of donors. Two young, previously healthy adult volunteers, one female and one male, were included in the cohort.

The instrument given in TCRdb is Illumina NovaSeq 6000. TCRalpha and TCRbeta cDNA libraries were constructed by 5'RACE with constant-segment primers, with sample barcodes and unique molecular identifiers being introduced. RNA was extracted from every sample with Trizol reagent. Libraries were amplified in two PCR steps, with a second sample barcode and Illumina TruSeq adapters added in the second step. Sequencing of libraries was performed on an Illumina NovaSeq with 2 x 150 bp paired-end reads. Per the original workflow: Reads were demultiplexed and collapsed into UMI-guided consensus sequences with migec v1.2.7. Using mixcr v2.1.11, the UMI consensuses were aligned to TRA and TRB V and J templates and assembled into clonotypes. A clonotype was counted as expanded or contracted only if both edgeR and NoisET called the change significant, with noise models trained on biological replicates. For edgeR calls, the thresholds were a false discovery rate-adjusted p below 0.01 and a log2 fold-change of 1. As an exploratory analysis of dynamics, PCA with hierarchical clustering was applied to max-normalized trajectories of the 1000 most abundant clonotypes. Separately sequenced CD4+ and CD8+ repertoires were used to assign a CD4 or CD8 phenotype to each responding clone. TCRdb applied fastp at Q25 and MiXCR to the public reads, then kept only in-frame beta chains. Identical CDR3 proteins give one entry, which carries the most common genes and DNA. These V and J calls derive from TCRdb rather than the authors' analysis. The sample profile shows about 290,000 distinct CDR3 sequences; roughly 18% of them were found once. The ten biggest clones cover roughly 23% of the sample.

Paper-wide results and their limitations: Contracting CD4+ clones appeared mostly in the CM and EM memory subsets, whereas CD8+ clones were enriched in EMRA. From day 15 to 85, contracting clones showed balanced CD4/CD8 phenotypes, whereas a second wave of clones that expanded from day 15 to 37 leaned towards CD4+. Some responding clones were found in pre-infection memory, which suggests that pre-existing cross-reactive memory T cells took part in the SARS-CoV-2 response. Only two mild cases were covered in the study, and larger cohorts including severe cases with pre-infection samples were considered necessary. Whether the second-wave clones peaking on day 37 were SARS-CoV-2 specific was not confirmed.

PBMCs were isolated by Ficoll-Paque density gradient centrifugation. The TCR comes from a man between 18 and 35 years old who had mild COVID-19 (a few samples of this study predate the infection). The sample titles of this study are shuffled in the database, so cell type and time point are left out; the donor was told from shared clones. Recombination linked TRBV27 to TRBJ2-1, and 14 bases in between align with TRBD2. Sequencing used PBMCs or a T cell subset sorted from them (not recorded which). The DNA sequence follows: TGTGCCAGCACGACTAGCGGGGGGGCTTTGAGAAATGAGCAGTTCTTC. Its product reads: CASTTSGGALRNEQFF.